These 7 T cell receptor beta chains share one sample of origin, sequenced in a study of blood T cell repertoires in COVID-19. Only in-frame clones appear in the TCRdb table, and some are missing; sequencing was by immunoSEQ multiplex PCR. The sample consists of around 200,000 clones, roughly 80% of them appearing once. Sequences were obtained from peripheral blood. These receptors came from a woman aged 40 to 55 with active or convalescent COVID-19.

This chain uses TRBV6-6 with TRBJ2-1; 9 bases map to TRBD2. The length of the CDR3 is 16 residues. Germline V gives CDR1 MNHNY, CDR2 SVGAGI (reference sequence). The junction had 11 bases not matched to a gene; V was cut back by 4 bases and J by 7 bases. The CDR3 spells CASSFGIGAGGNEQFF. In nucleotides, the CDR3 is TGTGCCAGCAGTTTCGGTATCGGAGCGGGGGGAAATGAGCAGTTCTTC.

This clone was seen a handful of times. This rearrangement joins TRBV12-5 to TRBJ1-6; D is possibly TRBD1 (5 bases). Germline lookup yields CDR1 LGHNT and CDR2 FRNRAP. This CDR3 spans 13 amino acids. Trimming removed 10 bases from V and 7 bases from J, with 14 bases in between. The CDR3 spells CATRTGDNSPLHF. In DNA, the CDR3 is TGTGCTACGAGGACGGGGGACAATTCACCCCTCCACTTT.

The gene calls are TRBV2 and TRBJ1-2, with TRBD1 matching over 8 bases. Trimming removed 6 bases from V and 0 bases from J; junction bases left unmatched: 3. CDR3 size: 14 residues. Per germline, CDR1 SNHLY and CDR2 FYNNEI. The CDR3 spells CASRYRGSNYGYTF. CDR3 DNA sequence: TGTGCCAGCAGGTACAGGGGGTCTAACTATGGCTACACCTTC.

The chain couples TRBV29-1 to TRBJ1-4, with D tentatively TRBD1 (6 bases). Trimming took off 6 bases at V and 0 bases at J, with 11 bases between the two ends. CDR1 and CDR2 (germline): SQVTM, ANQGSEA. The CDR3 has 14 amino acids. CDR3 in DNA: TGCAGCGTGGCCGGGACATCAACTAATGAAAAACTGTTTTTT. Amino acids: CSVAGTSTNEKLFF.

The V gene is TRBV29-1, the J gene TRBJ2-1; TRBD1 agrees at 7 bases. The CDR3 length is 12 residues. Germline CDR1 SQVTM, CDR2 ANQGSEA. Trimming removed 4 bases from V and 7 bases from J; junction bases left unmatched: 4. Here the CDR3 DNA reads TGCAGCGTTGGACAGGGTCGGAATGAGCAGTTCTTC. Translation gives CSVGQGRNEQFF.

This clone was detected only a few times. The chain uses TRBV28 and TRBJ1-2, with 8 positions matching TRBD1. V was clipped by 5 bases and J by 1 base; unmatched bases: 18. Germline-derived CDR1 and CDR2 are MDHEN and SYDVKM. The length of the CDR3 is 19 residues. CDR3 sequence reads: CASSPPLYRGGKFNYGYTF. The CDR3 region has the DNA TGTGCCAGCAGTCCTCCCCTATACAGGGGGGGTAAATTTAACTATGGCTACACCTTC.

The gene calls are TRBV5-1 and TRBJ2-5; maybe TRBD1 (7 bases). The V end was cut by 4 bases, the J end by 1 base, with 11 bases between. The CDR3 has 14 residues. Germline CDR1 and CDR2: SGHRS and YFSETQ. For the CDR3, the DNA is TGCGCCAGCAGCGCGGGACAGCCCCAAGAGACCCAGTACTTC. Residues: CASSAGQPQETQYF. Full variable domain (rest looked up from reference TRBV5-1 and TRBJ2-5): KAGVTQTPRYLIKTRGQQVTLSCSPISGHRSVSWYQQTPGQGLQFLFEYFSETQRNKGNFPGRFSGRQFSNSRSEMNVSTLELGDSALYLCASSAGQPQETQYFGPGTRLLVL.